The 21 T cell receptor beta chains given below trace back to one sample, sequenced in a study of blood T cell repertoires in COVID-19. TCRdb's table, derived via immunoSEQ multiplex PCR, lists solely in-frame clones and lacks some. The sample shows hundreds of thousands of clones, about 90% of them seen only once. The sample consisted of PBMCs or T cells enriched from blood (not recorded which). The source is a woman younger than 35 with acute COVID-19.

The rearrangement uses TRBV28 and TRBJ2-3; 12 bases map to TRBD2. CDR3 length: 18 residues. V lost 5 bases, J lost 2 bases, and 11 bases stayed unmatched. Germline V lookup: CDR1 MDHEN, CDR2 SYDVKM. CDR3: CASSIPPGLAGLTDTQYF. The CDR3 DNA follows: TGTGCCAGCAGTATTCCTCCAGGACTAGCGGGACTCACAGATACGCAGTATTTT.

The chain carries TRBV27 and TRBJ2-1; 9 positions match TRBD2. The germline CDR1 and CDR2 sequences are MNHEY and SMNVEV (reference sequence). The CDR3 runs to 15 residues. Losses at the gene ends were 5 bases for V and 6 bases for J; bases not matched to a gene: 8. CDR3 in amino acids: CASSPKGTSFNEQFF. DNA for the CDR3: TGTGCCAGCAGTCCCAAGGGGACTAGCTTCAATGAGCAGTTCTTC.

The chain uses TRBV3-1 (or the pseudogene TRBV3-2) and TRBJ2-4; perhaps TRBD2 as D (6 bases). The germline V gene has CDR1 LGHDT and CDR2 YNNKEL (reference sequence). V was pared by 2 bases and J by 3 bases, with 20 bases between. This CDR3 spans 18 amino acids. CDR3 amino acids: CASSQFLGGFFGKNIQYF. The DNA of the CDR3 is TGTGCCAGCAGCCAATTTCTGGGAGGATTTTTCGGCAAAAACATTCAGTACTTC.

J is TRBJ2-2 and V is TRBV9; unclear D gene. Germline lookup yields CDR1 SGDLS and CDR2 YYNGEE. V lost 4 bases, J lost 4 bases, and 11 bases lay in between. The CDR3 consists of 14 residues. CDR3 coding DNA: TGTGCCAGCAGCTTAAAAGACACCACCGGGGAGCTGTTTTTT. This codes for CASSLKDTTGELFF. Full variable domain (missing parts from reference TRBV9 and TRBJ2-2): DSGVTQTPKHLITATGQRVTLRCSPRSGDLSVYWYQQSLDQGLQFLIQYYNGEERAKGNILERFSAQQFPDLHSELNLSSLELGDSALYFCASSLKDTTGELFFGEGSRLTVL.

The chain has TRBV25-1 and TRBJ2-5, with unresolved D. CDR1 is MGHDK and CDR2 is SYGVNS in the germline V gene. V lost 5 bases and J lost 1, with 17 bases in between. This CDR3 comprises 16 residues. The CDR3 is CASSSLGGAIQETQYF. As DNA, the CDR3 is TGTGCCAGCAGTAGTCTCGGCGGAGCGATCCAAGAGACCCAGTACTTC.

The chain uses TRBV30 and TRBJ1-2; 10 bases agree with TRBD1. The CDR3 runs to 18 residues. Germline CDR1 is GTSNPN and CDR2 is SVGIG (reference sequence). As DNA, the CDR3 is TGTGCTCAACGACAGGGGGCATTTTTTGGGTCGAATAACTATGGCTACACCTTC. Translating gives CAQRQGAFFGSNNYGYTF.

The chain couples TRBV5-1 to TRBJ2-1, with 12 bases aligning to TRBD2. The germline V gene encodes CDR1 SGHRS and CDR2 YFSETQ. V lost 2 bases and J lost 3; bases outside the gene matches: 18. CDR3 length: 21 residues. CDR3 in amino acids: CASSFTGNGLAGLKYYNEQFF. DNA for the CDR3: TGCGCCAGCAGCTTCACAGGGAACGGACTAGCGGGACTGAAATACTACAATGAGCAGTTCTTC.

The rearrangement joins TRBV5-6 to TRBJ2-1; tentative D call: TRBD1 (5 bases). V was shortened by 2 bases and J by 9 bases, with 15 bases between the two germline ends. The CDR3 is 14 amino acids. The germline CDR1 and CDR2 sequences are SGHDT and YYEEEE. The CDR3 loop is CASSLRDSLGEQFF. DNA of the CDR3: TGTGCCAGCAGCTTAAGAGACAGCCTAGGTGAGCAGTTCTTC. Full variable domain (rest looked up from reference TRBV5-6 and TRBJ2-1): DAGVTQSPTHLIKTRGQQVTLRCSPKSGHDTVSWYQQALGQGPQFIFQYYEEEERQRGNFPDRFSGHQFPNYSSELNVNALLLGDSALYLCASSLRDSLGEQFFGPGTRLTVL.

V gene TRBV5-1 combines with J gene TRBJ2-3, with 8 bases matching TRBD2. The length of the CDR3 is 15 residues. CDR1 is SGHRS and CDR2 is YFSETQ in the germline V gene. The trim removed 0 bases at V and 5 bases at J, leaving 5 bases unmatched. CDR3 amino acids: CASSLVPGGGDTQYF. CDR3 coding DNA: TGCGCCAGCAGCTTGGTACCGGGAGGGGGAGATACGCAGTATTTT.

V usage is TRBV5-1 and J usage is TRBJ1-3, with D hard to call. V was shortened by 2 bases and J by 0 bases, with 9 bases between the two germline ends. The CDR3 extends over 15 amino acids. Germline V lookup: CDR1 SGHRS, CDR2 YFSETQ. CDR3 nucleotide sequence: TGCGCCAGCAGCTTAAACAGTTACTCTGGAAACACCATATATTTT. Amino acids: CASSLNSYSGNTIYF.

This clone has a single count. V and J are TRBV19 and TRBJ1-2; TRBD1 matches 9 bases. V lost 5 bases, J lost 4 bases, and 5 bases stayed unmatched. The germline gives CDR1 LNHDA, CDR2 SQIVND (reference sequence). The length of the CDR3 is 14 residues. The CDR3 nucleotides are TGTGCCAGTAGTCCCGACAGGGGGATCTATGGCTACACCTTC. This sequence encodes CASSPDRGIYGYTF.

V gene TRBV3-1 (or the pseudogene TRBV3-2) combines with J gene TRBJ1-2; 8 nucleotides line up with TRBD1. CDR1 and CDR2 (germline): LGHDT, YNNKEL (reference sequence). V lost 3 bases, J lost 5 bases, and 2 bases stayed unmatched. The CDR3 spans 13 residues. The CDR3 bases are TGTGCCAGCAGCCAGGGACAGGCTTATGGCTACACCTTC. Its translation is CASSQGQAYGYTF.

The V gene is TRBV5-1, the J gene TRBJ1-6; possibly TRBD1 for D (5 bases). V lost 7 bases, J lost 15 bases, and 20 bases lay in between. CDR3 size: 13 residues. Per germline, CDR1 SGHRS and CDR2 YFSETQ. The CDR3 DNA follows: TGCGCCAGCGGGGAGGGGCCGAAAAAGTACCTCCACTTT. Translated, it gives CASGEGPKKYLHF.

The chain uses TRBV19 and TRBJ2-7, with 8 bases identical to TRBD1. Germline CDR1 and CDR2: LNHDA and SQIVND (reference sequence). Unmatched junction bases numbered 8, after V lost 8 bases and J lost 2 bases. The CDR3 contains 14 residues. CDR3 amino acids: CASCPGTGAYEQYF. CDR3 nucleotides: TGTGCCAGTTGCCCCGGGACAGGAGCCTACGAGCAGTACTTC.

The CDR3 region has the DNA TGTGCCAGCAGTCCGACAGTGCCGAACACTGAAGCTTTCTTT. Protein product: CASSPTVPNTEAFF. The V call is TRBV28, the J call TRBJ1-1; TRBD1 might be the D (5 bases). Germline CDR1 and CDR2: MDHEN and SYDVKM. The CDR3 length is 14 residues. The V gene lost 5 bases and the J gene lost 1 base, with 11 bases spanning the gap.

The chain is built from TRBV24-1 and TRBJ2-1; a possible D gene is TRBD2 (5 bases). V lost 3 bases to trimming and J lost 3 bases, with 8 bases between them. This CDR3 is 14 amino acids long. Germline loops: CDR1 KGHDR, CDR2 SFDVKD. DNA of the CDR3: TGTGCCACCAGTGATGCCGGGAACTACAATGAGCAGTTCTTC. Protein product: CATSDAGNYNEQFF.

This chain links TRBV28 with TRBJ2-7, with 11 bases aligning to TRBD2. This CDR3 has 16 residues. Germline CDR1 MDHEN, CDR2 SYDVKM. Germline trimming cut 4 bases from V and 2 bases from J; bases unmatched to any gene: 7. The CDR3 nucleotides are TGTGCCAGCAGTTCCCTCGTGGGACTAGCGGCCTACGAGCAGTACTTC. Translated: CASSSLVGLAAYEQYF.

The CDR3: CASSLEWDLQETQYF. The CDR3 bases are TGTGCCAGCAGCTTGGAGTGGGACTTACAAGAGACCCAGTACTTC. V gene TRBV5-4 combines with J gene TRBJ2-5; possibly TRBD2 for D (6 bases). V lost 0 bases to trimming and J lost 2 bases, with 11 bases between them. The germline V gene encodes CDR1 SGHNT and CDR2 YYREEE (reference sequence). The CDR3 is made up of 15 amino acids.

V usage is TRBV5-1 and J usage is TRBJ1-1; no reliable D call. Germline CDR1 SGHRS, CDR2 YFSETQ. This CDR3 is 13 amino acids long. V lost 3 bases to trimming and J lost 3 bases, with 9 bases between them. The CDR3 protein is CASSSQLYTEAFF. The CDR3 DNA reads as TGCGCCAGCAGCTCACAGCTGTACACTGAAGCTTTCTTT.

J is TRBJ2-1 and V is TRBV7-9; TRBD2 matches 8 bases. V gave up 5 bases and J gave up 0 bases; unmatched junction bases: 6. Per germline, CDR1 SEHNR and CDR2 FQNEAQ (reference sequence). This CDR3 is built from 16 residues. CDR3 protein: CASSGAGARSYNEQFF. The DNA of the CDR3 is TGTGCCAGCAGCGGAGCGGGAGCCCGCTCCTACAATGAGCAGTTCTTC.

The CDR3 sequence: CASSPRQNMNTEAFF. For the CDR3, the DNA is TGTGCCAGCAGCCCCAGACAGAACATGAACACTGAAGCTTTCTTT. V is TRBV7-6 and J is TRBJ1-1; possible D gene TRBD1, 5 bases. The germline gives CDR1 SGHVS, CDR2 FNYEAQ. Trimming took 5 bases from V and 0 from J, leaving 13 bases between them. The CDR3 loop spans 15 amino acids.